The rows below give T cell receptor beta chains drawn from one sample of a study of T cells in Graves' hyperthyroidism and ophthalmopathy. TCRdb reanalysed the multiplex PCR reads using MiXCR and keeps one entry per CDR3 protein. There are under 450,000 distinct CDR3 sequences in the sample; about a sixth occur only once, and almost 35% lies in the top ten. Material: blood. The receptors were sampled from a woman aged 30 to 39 with Graves' hyperthyroidism that later progressed to Graves' ophthalmopathy. CDR3s include the opening cysteine and the closing phenylalanine or tryptophan. D genes are given only for firm matches. Some rows mark clone size as missing; the rest say once, few, many or name a class of expanded clone.

clone_size j_call d_call v_call cdr3_nt cdr3_aa
many TRBJ1-1 . TRBV7-9 TGTGCCAGCAGCTCCGCCAGGGGAACTGAAGCTTTCTTT CASSSARGTEAFF
. TRBJ1-3 . TRBV7-9 TGTGCCAGCAGCTTAGAAAGCCTTGGGAGGGCTCCTGGAAACACCATATATTTT CASSLESLGRAPGNTIYF
many TRBJ2-7 . TRBV3-1 TGTGCCAGCAGCCAAAACGACAGGTTCTCCTACGAGCAGTACTTC CASSQNDRFSYEQYF
many TRBJ2-4 TRBD2 TRBV3-1 TGTGCCAGCAGCCCGAGGACTAGCGGGGACATTGGGATTCAGTACTTC CASSPRTSGDIGIQYF
many TRBJ2-1 TRBD2 TRBV12-3/TRBV12-4 TGTGCCAGCAGTTTAGGGCTAGCGGGAGAGGTTGAGCAGTTCTTC CASSLGLAGEVEQFF
many TRBJ2-4 TRBD2 TRBV20-1 TGCAGTGCCCTCGGGAGGGCAACCAAAAACATTCAGTACTTC CSALGRATKNIQYF
many TRBJ1-5 . TRBV6-1 TGTGCCAGCTCCTGGGGTTCCAGTCAGCCCCAGCATTTT CASSWGSSQPQHF
few TRBJ2-5 TRBD2 TRBV28 TGTGCCAGCAGTTTGCTTAGGACTAGCGGGAGACTGATAGGGGAGACCCAGTACTTC CASSLLRTSGRLIGETQYF
few TRBJ2-7 . TRBV19 TGTGCCAGTAATGAGGGATCTGGGTCCTACGAGCAGTACTTC CASNEGSGSYEQYF
. TRBJ2-1 TRBD2 TRBV27 TGTGCCAGCAGTATATTTCGGGGGGGCGTCTATAATGAGCAGTTCTTC CASSIFRGGVYNEQFF
many TRBJ1-6 . TRBV28 TGTGCCAGCAGTACGTTTCGGGGGGTCCGATCACCCCTCCACTTT CASSTFRGVRSPLHF
many TRBJ1-4 . TRBV5-1 TGCGCCAGCTCCGCGAACCGTAATGAAAAACTGTTTTTT CASSANRNEKLFF
. TRBJ1-1 . TRBV7-9 TGTGCCAACAGCCACGAGGACAGAGCTGAAGCTTTCTTT CANSHEDRAEAFF
few TRBJ2-7 . TRBV29-1 TGCAGCGTTGAAGCCCCCGACAGGTACGAGCAGTACTTC CSVEAPDRYEQYF
. TRBJ1-1 . TRBV19 TGTGCCAGTAGTCCTAAGGGGTACACTGAAGCTTTCTTT CASSPKGYTEAFF
many TRBJ1-1 TRBD1 TRBV12-3/TRBV12-4 TGTGCCAGCAGAAGGACAGGAGTGAACACTGAAGCTTTCTTT CASRRTGVNTEAFF
. TRBJ1-6 . TRBV28 TGTGCCAGCAGTCCTGAGAACTACTCCTATAATTCACCCCTCCACTTT CASSPENYSYNSPLHF
. TRBJ1-4 . TRBV28 TGTGCCAGCAGTTTCCCCGGCGGTGCTAATGAAAAACTGTTTTTT CASSFPGGANEKLFF
many TRBJ2-7 TRBD2 TRBV19 TGTGCCAGTAGCGGGACTAGCGGGAGATTAGACGAGCAGTACTTC CASSGTSGRLDEQYF
few TRBJ2-3 TRBD2 TRBV7-9 TGTGCCAGCAGCTTAACCTACATCGGACTAGCGGGACAGGTGGATACGCAGTATTTT CASSLTYIGLAGQVDTQYF
. TRBJ1-6 TRBD1 TRBV5-6 TGTGCCAGCAGCTGGGACAGGGGATTATCACCCCTCCACTTT CASSWDRGLSPLHF
few TRBJ1-1 . TRBV5-1 TGCGCCAGCAGCTCGGGGGAGCACAACACTGAAGCTTTCTTT CASSSGEHNTEAFF
. TRBJ2-1 TRBD2 TRBV14 TGTGCCAGCAGCCAAGATCATTGGGCGGGGGGGCCTAGCTCCTACAATGAGCAGTCCTTC CASSQDHWAGGPSSYNEQSF
many TRBJ1-5 . TRBV6-1 TGTGCCAGCAGTGAAGGAGGGGCCGTAGATCAGCCCCAGCATTTT CASSEGGAVDQPQHF
few TRBJ2-5 TRBD1 TRBV19 TGTGCCAGTAGTATTGGGACAGGGGGTGCCGCGGAGTACTTC CASSIGTGGAAEYF
many TRBJ2-5 . TRBV6-5 TGTGCCAGCAGTTACTCCCTGTCCAGGGCAGAGACCCAGTACTTC CASSYSLSRAETQYF
. TRBJ2-7 . TRBV20-1 TGCGGTGCTGGGACTTCCGACGAGCAGTACTTC CGAGTSDEQYF
. TRBJ2-3 TRBD1 TRBV7-9 TGTGCCAGCACCATGACAGGGATTGAGACAGATACGCAGTATTTT CASTMTGIETDTQYF
many TRBJ1-5 . TRBV2 TGTGCCAGCAGCCTGCGACAGCGATCCAATCAGCCCCAGCATTTT CASSLRQRSNQPQHF
many TRBJ2-5 TRBD2 TRBV10-3 TGTGCCATCAGTGAGACCTGGACTAGCGGGAGGGAGACCCAGTACTTC CAISETWTSGRETQYF
. TRBJ2-7 TRBD1 TRBV3-1 TGTGCCAGCAGCCGGTCCTCGACAGGGGACTACGAGCAGTACTTC CASSRSSTGDYEQYF
few TRBJ1-1 TRBD1 TRBV30 TGTGCCTGGAGTGTATCCCTTTTCGGACAGGGCCCACTTTCACTGAACACTGAAGCTTTCTTT CAWSVSLFGQGPLSLNTEAFF
many TRBJ2-5 . TRBV4-1 TGCGCCAGCAGCCAAGGAGTCAGCCCGGCTCAAGAGACCCAGTACTTC CASSQGVSPAQETQYF
. TRBJ2-7 TRBD1 TRBV5-1 TGCGCCAGCACCCCATCGGACGGGACAGGGGTGAAAGAGCAGTACTTC CASTPSDGTGVKEQYF
. TRBJ1-5 . TRBV6-1 TGTGCCAGCAGTGAAGCTACATCGGACTCTAGCAATCAGCCCCAGCATTTT CASSEATSDSSNQPQHF
many TRBJ1-2 . TRBV7-2 TGTGCCAGCAGCTTGGGCAACAACTATGGCTACACCTTC CASSLGNNYGYTF
few TRBJ2-7 TRBD1 TRBV29-1 TGCAGCGTAACCGGGACAGGATTATACGAGCAGTACTTC CSVTGTGLYEQYF
few TRBJ2-3 . TRBV10-3 TGTGCCATCAGTGAGTCCCTAACAGGGTTTTTACGGTATTTT CAISESLTGFLRYF
many TRBJ2-7 TRBD2 TRBV28 TGTGCCAGCCTGGGGCAGACGGGACTAGCGGTACACGAGCAGTACTTC CASLGQTGLAVHEQYF
many TRBJ2-7 . TRBV7-6 TGTGCCAGCAGCCCCAAACGCCAAGCTTCACCCTACGAGCAGTACTTC CASSPKRQASPYEQYF
many TRBJ1-6 . TRBV2 TGTGCCAGCGGTCAGAATTATAATTCACCCCTCCACTTT CASGQNYNSPLHF
. TRBJ1-2 TRBD1 TRBV5-6 TGTGCCAGCAGCGGGATTTCGGGACAGGTATTCTATGGCTACACCTTC CASSGISGQVFYGYTF
. TRBJ2-7 TRBD1 TRBV3-1 TGTGCCAGCAGCCAAGATCCCCACTTGACAGGGCCCCGGGACGAGCAGTACTTC CASSQDPHLTGPRDEQYF
many TRBJ1-2 . TRBV27 TGTGCCAGCAGTTACACAGGGCAATATGGCTACACCTTC CASSYTGQYGYTF
many TRBJ2-1 . TRBV19 TGTGCCAGTAGTATAAGTCAGGTCTTGGGCAATGAGCAGTTCTTC CASSISQVLGNEQFF
few TRBJ2-7 TRBD2 TRBV18 TGTGCCAGCTCACCCGGCCCGGCTAGCGGGGGAGTCTACTACGAGCAGTACTTC CASSPGPASGGVYYEQYF
many TRBJ1-5 . TRBV20-1 TGCAGTGCTAGAGATTGGAGGAGCGTCACGGCGCACCGGGGCAATCAGCCCCAGCATTTT CSARDWRSVTAHRGNQPQHF
. TRBJ2-7 TRBD1 TRBV2 TGTGCCAGCAGGGAATCGTTTTCGGGACAGGGAAAGGGCGAGCAGTACTTC CASRESFSGQGKGEQYF
many TRBJ2-3 . TRBV28 TGTGCCAGCAGTAACCAGAAGACAGATACGCAGTATTTT CASSNQKTDTQYF
. TRBJ2-1 TRBD1 TRBV2 TGTGCCAGCAGCGACAGGGGCGGGAATGAGCAGTTCTTC CASSDRGGNEQFF
few TRBJ2-2 . TRBV4-2 TGTGCCAGCAGCGCTGGGGCGGGAAGAAACACCGGGGAGCTGTTTTTT CASSAGAGRNTGELFF
few TRBJ2-7 . TRBV5-1 TGCGCCAGCAGCTTCAATTTCCTTACCTACGAGCAGTACTTC CASSFNFLTYEQYF
many TRBJ2-7 TRBD1 TRBV7-9 TGTGCCAGCAGCGTGGTTGGACAGGGACTGTACGAGCAGTACTTC CASSVVGQGLYEQYF
few TRBJ2-7 . TRBV10-3 TGTGCCATCAGTGAGACTTACTACGAGCAGTACTTC CAISETYYEQYF
many TRBJ2-7 TRBD2 TRBV28 TGTGCCAGCAGCCATAGACTAGCGGGGCGGAAAATTAGCTCCTACGAGCAGTACTTC CASSHRLAGRKISSYEQYF
many TRBJ2-5 . TRBV2 TGTGCCAGACGACGCACGGGTTATCAAGAGACCCAGTACTTC CARRRTGYQETQYF
. TRBJ1-4 TRBD1 TRBV7-9 TGTGCCAGCAGCTTAGCGATCAATGGAAGGGACAGGCGAAATAATGAAAAACTGTTTTTT CASSLAINGRDRRNNEKLFF